This TCR beta chain appears in the sequencing data of a study of T cells after yellow fever vaccination. Study overall: SMART-Seq v4 Ultra Low Input prepared the low-cell-number fractions.

Study outcomes and limitations: Clones that expanded after primary vaccination mostly reappeared after the booster (just under 98% CD4, 88% CD8). Though it reached lower strength, the secondary response hit its peak faster, day 5 versus 15.

Germline V gene lookup returns CDR1 SGHVS and CDR2 FQNEAQ. The CDR3 spans 13 residues. V was pared by 5 bases and J by 1 base, with 8 bases between. Synthesis of TCR cDNA relied on 5'RACE template switching, which attached a universal primer site and UMIs. One entry per CDR3 protein results from TCRdb running MiXCR on the 5' RACE reads. Of about 210,000 distinct CDR3 sequences in the sample, 3.2% were seen once. This clonotype showed up just a few times. The antigen remains unidentified. The sequencing used CD4+ T cells sorted from PBMCs, collected 10 days after the yellow fever booster vaccination. V and J are TRBV7-8 and TRBJ2-5, with D perhaps TRBD1 or TRBD2 (6 bases each). The receptor was derived from a man between 18 and 29 years old who received the YFV17D yellow fever vaccine. CDR3 in amino acids: CASSRGAQETQYF. CDR3 nucleotide sequence: TGTGCCAGCAGCAGGGGGGCCCAAGAGACCCAGTACTTC.